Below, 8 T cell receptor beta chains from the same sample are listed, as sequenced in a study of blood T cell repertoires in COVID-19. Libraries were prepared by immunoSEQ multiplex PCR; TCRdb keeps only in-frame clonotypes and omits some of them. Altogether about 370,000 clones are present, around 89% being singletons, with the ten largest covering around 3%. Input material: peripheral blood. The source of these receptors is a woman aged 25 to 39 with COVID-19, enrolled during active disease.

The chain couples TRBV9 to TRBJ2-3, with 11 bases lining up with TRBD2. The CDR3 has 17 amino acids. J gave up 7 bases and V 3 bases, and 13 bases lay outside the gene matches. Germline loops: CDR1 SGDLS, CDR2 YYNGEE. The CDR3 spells CASSGVSSGGPRYTQYF. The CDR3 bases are TGTGCCAGCAGCGGGGTGTCTAGCGGGGGGCCGCGGTATACGCAGTATTTT.

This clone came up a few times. Here the CDR3 reads CASGRGGNTIYF. As DNA, the CDR3 is TGTGCCAGCGGGAGGGGTGGAAACACCATATATTTT. V usage is TRBV28 and J usage is TRBJ1-3; possibly TRBD1 for D (5 bases). CDR3 size: 12 residues. The germline gives CDR1 MDHEN, CDR2 SYDVKM. Between the trimmed V and J ends, which lost 8 bases and 3 bases, there was a span of 8 bases.

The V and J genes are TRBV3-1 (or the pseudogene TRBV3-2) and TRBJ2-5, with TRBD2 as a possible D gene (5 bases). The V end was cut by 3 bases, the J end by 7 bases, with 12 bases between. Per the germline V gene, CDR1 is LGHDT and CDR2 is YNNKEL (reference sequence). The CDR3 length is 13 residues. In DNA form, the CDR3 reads TGTGCCAGCAGCCAGTCAGCCCGGGGGACCCAGTACTTC. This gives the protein CASSQSARGTQYF.

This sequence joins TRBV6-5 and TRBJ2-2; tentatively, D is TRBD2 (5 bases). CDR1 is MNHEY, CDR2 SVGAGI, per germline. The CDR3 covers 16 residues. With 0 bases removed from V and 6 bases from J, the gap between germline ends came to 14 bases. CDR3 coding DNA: TGTGCCAGCAGTTACTCGGAACTAGTTGAGCCCGGGGAGCTGTTTTTT. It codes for CASSYSELVEPGELFF.

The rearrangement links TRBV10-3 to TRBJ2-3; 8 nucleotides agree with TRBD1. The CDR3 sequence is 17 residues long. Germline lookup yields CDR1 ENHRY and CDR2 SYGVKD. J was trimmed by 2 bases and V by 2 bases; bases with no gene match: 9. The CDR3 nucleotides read TGTGCCATCAGTGAGCTGCCGGACAGGGACAACACAGATACGCAGTATTTT. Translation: CAISELPDRDNTDTQYF.

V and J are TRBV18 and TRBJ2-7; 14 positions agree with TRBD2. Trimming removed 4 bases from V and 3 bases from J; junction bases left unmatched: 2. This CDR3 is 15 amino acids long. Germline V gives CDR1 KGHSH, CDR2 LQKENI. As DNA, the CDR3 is TGTGCCAGCTCACTGGGGACTAGCGGGAGCTACGAGCAGTACGTC. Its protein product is CASSLGTSGSYEQYV.

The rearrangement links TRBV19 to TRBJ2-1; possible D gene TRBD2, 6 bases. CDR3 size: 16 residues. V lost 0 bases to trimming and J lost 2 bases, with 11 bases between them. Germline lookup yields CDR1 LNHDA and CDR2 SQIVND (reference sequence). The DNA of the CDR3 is TGTGCCAGTAGTATAGATGGCCTAGCGACCTACAATGAGCAGTTCTTC. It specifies CASSIDGLATYNEQFF.

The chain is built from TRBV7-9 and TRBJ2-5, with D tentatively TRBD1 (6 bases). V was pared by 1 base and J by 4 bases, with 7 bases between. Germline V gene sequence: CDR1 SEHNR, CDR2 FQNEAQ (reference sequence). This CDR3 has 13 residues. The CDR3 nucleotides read TGTGCCAGCAGCTTAGTCAGGGGAGAGACCCAGTACTTC. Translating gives CASSLVRGETQYF.